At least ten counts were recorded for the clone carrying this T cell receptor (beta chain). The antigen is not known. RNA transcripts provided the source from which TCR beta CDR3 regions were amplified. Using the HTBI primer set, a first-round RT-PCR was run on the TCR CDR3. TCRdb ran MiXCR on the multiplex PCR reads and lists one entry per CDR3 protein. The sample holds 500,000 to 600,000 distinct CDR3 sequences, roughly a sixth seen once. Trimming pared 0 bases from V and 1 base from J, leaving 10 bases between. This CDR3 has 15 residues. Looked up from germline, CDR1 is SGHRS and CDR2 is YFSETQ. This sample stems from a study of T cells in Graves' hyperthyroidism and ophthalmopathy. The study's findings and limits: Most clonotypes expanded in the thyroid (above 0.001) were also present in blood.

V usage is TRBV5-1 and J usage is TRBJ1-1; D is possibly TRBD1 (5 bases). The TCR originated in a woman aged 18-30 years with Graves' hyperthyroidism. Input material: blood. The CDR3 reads CASSLEGAANTEAFF. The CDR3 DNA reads TGCGCCAGCAGCTTGGAAGGGGCAGCGAACACTGAAGCTTTCTTT.